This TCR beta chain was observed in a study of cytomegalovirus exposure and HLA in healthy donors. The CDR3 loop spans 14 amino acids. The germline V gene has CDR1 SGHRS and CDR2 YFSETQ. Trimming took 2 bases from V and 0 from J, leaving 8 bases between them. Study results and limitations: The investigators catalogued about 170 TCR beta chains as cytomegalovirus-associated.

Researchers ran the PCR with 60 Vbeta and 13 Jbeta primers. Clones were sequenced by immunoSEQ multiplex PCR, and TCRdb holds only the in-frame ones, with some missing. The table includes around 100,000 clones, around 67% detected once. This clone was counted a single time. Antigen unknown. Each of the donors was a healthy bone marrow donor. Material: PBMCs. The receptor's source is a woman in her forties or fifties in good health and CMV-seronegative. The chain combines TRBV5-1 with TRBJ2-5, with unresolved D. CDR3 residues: CASSFTPNQETQYF. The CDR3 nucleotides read TGCGCCAGCAGCTTCACACCGAACCAAGAGACCCAGTACTTC.